The 11 T cell receptor beta chains below were found in one sample sequenced in a study of blood T cell repertoires in COVID-19. Only in-frame clones appear in the TCRdb table, and some are missing; sequencing was by immunoSEQ multiplex PCR. The data hold around 160,000 clones, with 70% to 90% observed a single time. Sequencing was performed on PBMCs or T cells enriched from blood (not recorded which). These receptors came from a middle-aged man who had recovered from COVID-19.

The chain couples TRBV19 to TRBJ1-5; tentative D call: TRBD1 (5 bases). V was trimmed by 6 bases and J by 5 bases, leaving 8 bases between them. The CDR3 consists of 12 residues. Germline V lookup: CDR1 LNHDA, CDR2 SQIVND (reference sequence). The DNA for the CDR3 is TGTGCCAGTAGCCGGGGGTATCAGCCCCAGCATTTT. The encoded protein is CASSRGYQPQHF.

This clone has only one observation. The J gene is TRBJ1-6, the V gene TRBV3-1 (or the pseudogene TRBV3-2); D is possibly TRBD1 (6 bases). Per the germline V gene, CDR1 is LGHDT and CDR2 is YNNKEL (reference sequence). The V gene lost 3 bases and the J gene lost 5 bases, with 8 bases spanning the gap. CDR3 size: 14 residues. As DNA, the CDR3 is TGTGCCAGCAGCCAGCGGGGGCATAATTCACCCCTCCACTTT. Translation gives CASSQRGHNSPLHF.

The CDR3 nucleotides are TGCGCCAGCAGCAAGACGGACAGGGAAGGCAATGAGCAGTTCTTC. Its translation is CASSKTDREGNEQFF. The chain employs TRBV5-1 and TRBJ2-1; TRBD1 matches 8 bases. The CDR3 is 15 residues long. Germline V lookup: CDR1 SGHRS, CDR2 YFSETQ. The ends lost 4 bases at V and 6 bases at J; junction bases unmatched: 9.

The chain couples TRBV7-2 to TRBJ2-5, with TRBD2 as a possible D gene (6 bases). Looked up from germline, CDR1 is SGHTA and CDR2 is FQGNSA. Trimming stripped 5 bases from V and 4 bases from J, with 11 bases between. The CDR3 sequence is 13 residues long. CDR3 region: CASSPGGTETQYF. The DNA of the CDR3 is TGTGCCAGCAGCCCCGGGGGAACAGAGACCCAGTACTTC.

In DNA, the CDR3 is TGTGCCAGCAGCTTTGGGCGGGGACAGCTTAACACCGGGGAGCTGTTTTTT. Protein: CASSFGRGQLNTGELFF. This sequence joins TRBV13 and TRBJ2-2, with TRBD1 as a possible D gene (7 bases). Trimming left V 3 bases short and J 2 bases short, with 16 bases between. Germline CDR1 reads PRHDT; CDR2 reads FYEKMQ (reference sequence). This CDR3 contains 17 residues.

The chain joins TRBV7-9 to TRBJ2-3; TRBD2 matches at 9 bases. The germline gives CDR1 SEHNR, CDR2 FQNEAQ (reference sequence). The CDR3 totals 15 residues. The junction had 5 bases not matched to a gene; V was cut back by 6 bases and J by 1 base. The CDR3 DNA follows: TGTGCCAGCAGAAGGGCTAGCGGGGGCACAGATACGCAGTATTTT. Its protein product is CASRRASGGTDTQYF.

This rearrangement joins TRBV25-1 to TRBJ1-2; 7 nucleotides agree with TRBD1. Germline V CDR1 and CDR2: MGHDK, SYGVNS. The CDR3 loop spans 15 amino acids. The ends lost 3 bases at V and 5 bases at J; junction bases unmatched: 9. CDR3 sequence: CASSEGSGGLYGYTF. The CDR3 DNA sequence: TGTGCCAGCAGTGAGGGGTCAGGGGGGCTATATGGCTACACCTTC.

V usage is TRBV5-4 and J usage is TRBJ2-1; D may be TRBD1 (7 bases). V lost 4 bases and J lost 5, with 19 bases in between. Per the germline V gene, CDR1 is SGHNT and CDR2 is YYREEE (reference sequence). The CDR3 length is 16 residues. CDR3 sequence: CASSGLQGTLNNEQFF. The CDR3 DNA follows: TGTGCCAGCAGCGGACTACAGGGGACTCTCAACAATGAGCAGTTCTTC.

The J gene is TRBJ1-2, the V gene TRBV9; 8 bases line up with TRBD1. The CDR3 loop spans 14 amino acids. Trimming at V came to 6 bases and at J to 4 bases, leaving 8 bases not matched to a gene. CDR1 and CDR2 from the germline V gene are SGDLS and YYNGEE. This chain's CDR3 is CASNQQGGPYGYTF. The DNA of the CDR3 is TGTGCCAGCAATCAACAGGGGGGCCCCTATGGCTACACCTTC.

V gene TRBV5-1 combines with J gene TRBJ2-3; D gene uncertain. Germline lookup yields CDR1 SGHRS and CDR2 YFSETQ. Trimming took 7 bases from V and 0 from J, leaving 12 bases between them. There are 14 residues in the CDR3. CDR3 nucleotides: TGCGCCAGCGCAACAGCCAGAAGCACAGATACGCAGTATTTT. Translation gives CASATARSTDTQYF.

The chain couples TRBV14 to TRBJ1-3; D might be TRBD1 (5 bases). Trimming left V 0 bases short and J 0 bases short, with 12 bases between. This CDR3 spans 17 amino acids. Per germline, CDR1 SGHDN and CDR2 FVKESK. The CDR3 DNA is TGTGCCAGCAGCCAAGAGGATTGGGGCCACTCTGGAAACACCATATATTTT. Its protein product is CASSQEDWGHSGNTIYF.